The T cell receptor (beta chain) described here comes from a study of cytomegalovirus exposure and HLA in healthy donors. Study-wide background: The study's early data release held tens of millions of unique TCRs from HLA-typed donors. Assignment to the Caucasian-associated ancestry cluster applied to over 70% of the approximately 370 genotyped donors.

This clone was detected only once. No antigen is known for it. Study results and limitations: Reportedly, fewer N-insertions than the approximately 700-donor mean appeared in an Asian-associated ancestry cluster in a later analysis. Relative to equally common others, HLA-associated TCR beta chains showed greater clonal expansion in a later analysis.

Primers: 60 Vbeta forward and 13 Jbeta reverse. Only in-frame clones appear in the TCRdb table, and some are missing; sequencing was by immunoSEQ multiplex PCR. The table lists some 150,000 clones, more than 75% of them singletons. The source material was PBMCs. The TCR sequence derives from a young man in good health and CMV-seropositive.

The CDR3 sequence: CASSSQQGGPYTQYF. DNA of the CDR3: TGTGCCAGCAGCTCCCAACAGGGCGGACCCTATACGCAGTATTTT. V and J are TRBV7-6 and TRBJ2-3, with a tentative D call TRBD1 (6 bases). The CDR3 has 15 residues. Per the germline V gene, CDR1 is SGHVS and CDR2 is FNYEAQ. V was pared by 4 bases and J by 7 bases, with 18 bases between.